This TCR beta chain was captured by sequencing in a study of PD-1 blockade in classical Hodgkin lymphoma. Study observations and caveats: Patients who responded completely had about the same baseline diversity as newly diagnosed patients.

Germline assignment: CDR1 MNHEY and CDR2 SMNVEV (reference sequence). The V gene lost 5 bases and the J gene lost 2 bases, with 12 bases spanning the gap. The CDR3 sequence is 14 residues long. Brentuximab vedotin exposure varied among the patients, all of whom had relapsed after autologous stem cell transplantation. TCRdb's copy holds only in-frame clones and misses some; the assay was immunoSEQ multiplex PCR. Of over 15,000 clones detected, roughly 83% appear once; the ten largest clones hold under 7.5%. On this clone: Its specificity is not known.

The source material was peripheral blood mononuclear cells (PBMCs), sampled at baseline. The chain recombines TRBV27 with TRBJ1-1; D is possibly TRBD1 (5 bases). The sequence derives from a human donor with classical Hodgkin lymphoma. CDR3 bases: TGTGCCAGCAGTCTCGGGACGGCCAACACTGAAGCTTTCTTT. It is translated as CASSLGTANTEAFF.